A single TCR beta chain is shown here with its context. Its antigen is unidentified. Chemo-refractory metastatic non-small-cell lung cancer patients received focal radiation with ipilimumab CTLA-4 blockade. The entry originates in a study of radiotherapy plus CTLA-4 blockade in lung cancer. Findings of the study overall: Radiotherapy plus ipilimumab was followed by expansion in blood of tumor-derived TCR clones. How blood T cell clones changed early, along with interferon-beta, reportedly forecast response best.

The repertoire was sequenced with immunoSEQ multiplex PCR; TCRdb's copy has only in-frame clones and lacks some. The table shows 75,000 to 95,000 clones, with roughly 70% occurring only once. Trimming stripped 6 bases from V and 1 base from J, with 19 bases between. The CDR3 is 16 amino acids. Germline V lookup: CDR1 MGHRA, CDR2 YSYEKL. Sequences were derived from peripheral blood, sampled from a patient treated with radiotherapy plus ipilimumab. The chain carries TRBV4-1 and TRBJ2-7; D gene ambiguous. This TCR came from a human donor with non-small cell lung cancer that progressed on radiotherapy plus ipilimumab. CDR3 protein: CASSLEAGPTSYEQYF. The CDR3 nucleotides are TGCGCCAGCAGTCTCGAGGCAGGTCCTACATCCTACGAGCAGTACTTC.